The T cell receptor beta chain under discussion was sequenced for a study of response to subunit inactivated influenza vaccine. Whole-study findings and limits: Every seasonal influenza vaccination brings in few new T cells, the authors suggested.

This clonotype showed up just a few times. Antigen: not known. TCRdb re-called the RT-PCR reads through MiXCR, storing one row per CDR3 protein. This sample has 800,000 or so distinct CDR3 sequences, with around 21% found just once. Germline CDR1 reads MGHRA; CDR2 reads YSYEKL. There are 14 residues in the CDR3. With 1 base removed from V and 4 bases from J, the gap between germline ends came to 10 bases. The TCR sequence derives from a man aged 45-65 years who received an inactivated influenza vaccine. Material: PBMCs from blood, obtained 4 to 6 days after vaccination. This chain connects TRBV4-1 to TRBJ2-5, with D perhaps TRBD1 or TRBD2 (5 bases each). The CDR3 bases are TGCGCCAGCAGCCAAGTCTCTGGGGGAGAGACCCAGTACTTC. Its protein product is CASSQVSGGETQYF.